The source of this T cell receptor beta chain is a study of early T cells in non-severe SARS-CoV-2 infection. Study results and caveats: Comparison of clonotypes with VDJdb favored anti-spike CD8 responses while missing private and CD4 specificities.

This CDR3 is 14 amino acids long. The germline gives CDR1 MDHEN, CDR2 SYDVKM. Between the trimmed V and J ends, which lost 4 bases and 7 bases, there was a span of 14 bases. This clonotype was recorded at least ten times. No antigen is known for it. Attachment of unique molecular identifiers to individual cDNA molecules was performed. MiXCR, applied by TCRdb to the 5' RACE reads, yields one record per CDR3 protein. The sample includes some 66,000 distinct CDR3 sequences, less than 9.5% of them seen just once. This clonotype was obtained from an adult who was a healthcare worker with PCR-confirmed SARS-CoV-2 infection or an uninfected control (not recorded which). The chain carries TRBV28 and TRBJ2-1; the D is unclear. Specimen: whole blood. DNA for the CDR3: TGTGCCAGCAGTTCCCCCTCCCGGCGGAATGAGCAGTTCTTC. Protein: CASSSPSRRNEQFF.